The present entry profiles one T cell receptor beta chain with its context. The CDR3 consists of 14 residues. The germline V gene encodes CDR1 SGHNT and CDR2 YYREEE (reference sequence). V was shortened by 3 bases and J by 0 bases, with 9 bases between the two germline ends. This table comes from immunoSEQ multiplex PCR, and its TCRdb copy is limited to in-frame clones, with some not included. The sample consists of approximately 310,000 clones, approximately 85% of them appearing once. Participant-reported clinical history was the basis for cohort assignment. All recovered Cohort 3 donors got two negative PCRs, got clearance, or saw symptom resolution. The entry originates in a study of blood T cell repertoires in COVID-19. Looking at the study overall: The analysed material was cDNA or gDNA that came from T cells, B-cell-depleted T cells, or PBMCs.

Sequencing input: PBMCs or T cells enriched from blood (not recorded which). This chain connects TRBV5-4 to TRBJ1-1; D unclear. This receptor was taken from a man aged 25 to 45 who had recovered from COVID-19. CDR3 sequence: CASSSHGMNTEAFF. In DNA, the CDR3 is TGTGCCAGCAGCTCCCACGGGATGAACACTGAAGCTTTCTTT.